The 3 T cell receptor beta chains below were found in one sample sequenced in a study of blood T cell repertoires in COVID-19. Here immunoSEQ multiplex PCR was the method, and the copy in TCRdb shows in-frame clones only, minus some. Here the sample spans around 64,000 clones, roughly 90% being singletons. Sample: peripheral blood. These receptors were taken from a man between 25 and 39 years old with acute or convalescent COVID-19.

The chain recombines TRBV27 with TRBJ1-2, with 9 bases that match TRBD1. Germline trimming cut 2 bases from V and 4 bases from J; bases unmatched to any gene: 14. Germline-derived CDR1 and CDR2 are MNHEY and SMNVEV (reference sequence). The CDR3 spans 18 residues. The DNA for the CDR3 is TGTGCCAGCAGTTTACTGGGACAGGGAGGGTTATTCGCCTATGGCTACACCTTC. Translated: CASSLLGQGGLFAYGYTF.

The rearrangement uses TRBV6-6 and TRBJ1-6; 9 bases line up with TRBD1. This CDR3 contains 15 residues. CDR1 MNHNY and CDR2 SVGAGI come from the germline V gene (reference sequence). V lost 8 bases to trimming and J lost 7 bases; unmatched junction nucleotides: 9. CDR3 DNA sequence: TGTGCCAGCGCGGTTTATGGACAGGGGAATTCACCCCTCCACTTT. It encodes CASAVYGQGNSPLHF.

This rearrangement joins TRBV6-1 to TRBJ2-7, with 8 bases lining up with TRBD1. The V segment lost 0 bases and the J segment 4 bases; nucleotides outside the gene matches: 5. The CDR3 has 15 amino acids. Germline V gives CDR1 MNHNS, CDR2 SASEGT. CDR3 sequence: CASSEAGTGGYEQYF. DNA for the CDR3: TGTGCCAGCAGTGAAGCGGGAACAGGGGGGTACGAGCAGTACTTC.